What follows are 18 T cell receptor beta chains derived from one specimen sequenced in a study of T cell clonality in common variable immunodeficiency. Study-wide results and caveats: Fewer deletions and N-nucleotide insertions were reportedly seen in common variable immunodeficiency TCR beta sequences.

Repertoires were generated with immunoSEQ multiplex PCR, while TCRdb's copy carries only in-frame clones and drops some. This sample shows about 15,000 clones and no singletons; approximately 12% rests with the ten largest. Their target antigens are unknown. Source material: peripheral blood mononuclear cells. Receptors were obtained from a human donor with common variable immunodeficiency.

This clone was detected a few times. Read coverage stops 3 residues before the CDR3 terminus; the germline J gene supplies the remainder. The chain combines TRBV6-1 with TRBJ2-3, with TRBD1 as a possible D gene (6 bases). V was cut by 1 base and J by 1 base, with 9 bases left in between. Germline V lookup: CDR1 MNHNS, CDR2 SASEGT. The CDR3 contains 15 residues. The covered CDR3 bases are TGTGCCAGCAGTGAAGGGGGGCGCGGCACAGATACG. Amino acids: CASSEGGRGTDT. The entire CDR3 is CASSEGGRGTDTQYF.

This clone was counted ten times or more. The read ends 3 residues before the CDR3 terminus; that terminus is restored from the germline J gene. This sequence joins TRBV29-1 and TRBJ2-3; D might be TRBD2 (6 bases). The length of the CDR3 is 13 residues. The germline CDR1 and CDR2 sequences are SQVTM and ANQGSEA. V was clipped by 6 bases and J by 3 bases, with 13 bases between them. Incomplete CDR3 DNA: TGCAGCGTCCATGGACTAACGACAGATACG. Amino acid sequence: CSVHGLTTDT. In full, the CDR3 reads CSVHGLTTDTQYF.

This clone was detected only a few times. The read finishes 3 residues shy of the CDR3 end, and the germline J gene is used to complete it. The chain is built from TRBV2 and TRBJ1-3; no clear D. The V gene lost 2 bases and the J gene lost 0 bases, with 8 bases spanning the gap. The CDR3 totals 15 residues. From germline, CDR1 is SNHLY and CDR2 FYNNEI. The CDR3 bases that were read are TGTGCCAGCAGTGAACAGCGGGGCTCTGGAAACACC. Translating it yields CASSEQRGSGNT. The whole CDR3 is CASSEQRGSGNTIYF.

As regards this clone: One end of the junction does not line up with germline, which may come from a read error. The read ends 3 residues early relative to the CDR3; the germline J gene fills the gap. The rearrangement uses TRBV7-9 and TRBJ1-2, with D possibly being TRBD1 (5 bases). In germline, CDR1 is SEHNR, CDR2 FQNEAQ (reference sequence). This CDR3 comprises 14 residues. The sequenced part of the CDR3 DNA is TGTGCCAGCAGTTTAGGGGCAGGGTTTGGCGGC. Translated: CASSLGAGFGG. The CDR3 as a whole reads CASSLGAGFGGYTF.

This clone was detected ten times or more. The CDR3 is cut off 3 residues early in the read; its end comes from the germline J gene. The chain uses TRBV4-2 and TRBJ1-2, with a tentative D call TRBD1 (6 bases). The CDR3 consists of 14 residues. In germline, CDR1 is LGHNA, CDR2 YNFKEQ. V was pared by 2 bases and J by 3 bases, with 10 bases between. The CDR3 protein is CASSQWDMDYGYTF. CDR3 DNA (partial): TGTGCCAGCAGCCAATGGGACATGGACTATGGC.

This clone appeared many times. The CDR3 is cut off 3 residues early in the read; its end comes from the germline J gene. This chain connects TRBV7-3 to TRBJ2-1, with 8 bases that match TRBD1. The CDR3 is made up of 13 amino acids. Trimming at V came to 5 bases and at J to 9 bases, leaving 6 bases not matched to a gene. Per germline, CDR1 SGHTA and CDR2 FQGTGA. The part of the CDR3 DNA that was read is TGTGCCAGCAGCCCCCAGGGGGCAGGTGAG. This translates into CASSPQGAGE. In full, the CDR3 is CASSPQGAGEQFF.

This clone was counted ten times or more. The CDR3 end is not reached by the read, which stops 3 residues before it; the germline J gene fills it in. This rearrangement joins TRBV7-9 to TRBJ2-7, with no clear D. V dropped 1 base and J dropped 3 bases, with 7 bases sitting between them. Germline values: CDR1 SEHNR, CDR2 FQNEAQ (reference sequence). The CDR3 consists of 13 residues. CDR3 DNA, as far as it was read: TGTGCCAGCAGCTTAGGGGCAGACTACGAG. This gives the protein CASSLGADYE. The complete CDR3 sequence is CASSLGADYEQYF.

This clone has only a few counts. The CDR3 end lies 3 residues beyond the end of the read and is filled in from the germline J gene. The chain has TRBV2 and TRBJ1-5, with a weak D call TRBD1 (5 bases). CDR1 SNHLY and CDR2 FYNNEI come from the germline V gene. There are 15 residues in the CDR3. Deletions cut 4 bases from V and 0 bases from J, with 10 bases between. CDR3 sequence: CASSATVYSNQPQHF. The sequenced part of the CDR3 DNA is TGTGCCAGCAGTGCGACAGTTTATAGCAATCAGCCC.

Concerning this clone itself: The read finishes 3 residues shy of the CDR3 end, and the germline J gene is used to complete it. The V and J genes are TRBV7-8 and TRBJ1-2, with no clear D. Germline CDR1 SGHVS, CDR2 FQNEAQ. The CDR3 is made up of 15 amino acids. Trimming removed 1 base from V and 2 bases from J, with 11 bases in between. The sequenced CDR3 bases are TGTGCCAGCAGCTTAGGTGCACAGTCGAACTATGGC. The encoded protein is CASSLGAQSNYG. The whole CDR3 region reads CASSLGAQSNYGYTF.

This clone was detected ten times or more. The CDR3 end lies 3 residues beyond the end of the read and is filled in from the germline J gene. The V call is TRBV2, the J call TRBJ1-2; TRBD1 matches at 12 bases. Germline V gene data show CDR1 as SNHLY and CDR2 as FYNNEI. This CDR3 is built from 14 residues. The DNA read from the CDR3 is TGTGCCAGCAACCCGGGACAGGGGGCGAAGGGC. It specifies CASNPGQGAKG. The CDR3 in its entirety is CASNPGQGAKGYTF.

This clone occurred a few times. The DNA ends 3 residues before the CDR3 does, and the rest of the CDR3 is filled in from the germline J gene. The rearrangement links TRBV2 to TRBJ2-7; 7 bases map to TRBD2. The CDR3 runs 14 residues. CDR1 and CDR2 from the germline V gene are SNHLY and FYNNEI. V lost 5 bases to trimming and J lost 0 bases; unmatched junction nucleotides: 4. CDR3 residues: CASSFQRDSYEQYF. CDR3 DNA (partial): TGTGCCAGCAGTTTTCAGCGGGACTCCTACGAG.

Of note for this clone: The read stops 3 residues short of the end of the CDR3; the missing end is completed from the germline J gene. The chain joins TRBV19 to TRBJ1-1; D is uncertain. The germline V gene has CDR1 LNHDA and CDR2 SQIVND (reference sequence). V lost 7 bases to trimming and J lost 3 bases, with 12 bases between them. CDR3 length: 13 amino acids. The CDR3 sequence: CASIRGRDTEAFF. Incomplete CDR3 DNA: TGTGCCAGTATCCGGGGAAGAGACACTGAA.

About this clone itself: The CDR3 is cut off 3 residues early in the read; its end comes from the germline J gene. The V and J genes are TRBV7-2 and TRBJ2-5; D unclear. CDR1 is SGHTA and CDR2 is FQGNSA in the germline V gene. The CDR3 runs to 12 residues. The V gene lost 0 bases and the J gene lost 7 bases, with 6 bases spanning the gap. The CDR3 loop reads CASSLAPGTQYF. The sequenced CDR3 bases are TGTGCCAGCAGCTTAGCCCCGGGGACC.

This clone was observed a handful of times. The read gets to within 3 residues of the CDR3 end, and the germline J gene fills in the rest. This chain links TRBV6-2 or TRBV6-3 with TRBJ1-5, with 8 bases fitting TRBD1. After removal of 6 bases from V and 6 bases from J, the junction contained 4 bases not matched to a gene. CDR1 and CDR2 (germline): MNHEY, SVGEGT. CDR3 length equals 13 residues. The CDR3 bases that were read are TGTGCCAGCAGAACAGGGGGTTTTCAGCCC. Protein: CASRTGGFQP. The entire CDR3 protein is CASRTGGFQPQHF.

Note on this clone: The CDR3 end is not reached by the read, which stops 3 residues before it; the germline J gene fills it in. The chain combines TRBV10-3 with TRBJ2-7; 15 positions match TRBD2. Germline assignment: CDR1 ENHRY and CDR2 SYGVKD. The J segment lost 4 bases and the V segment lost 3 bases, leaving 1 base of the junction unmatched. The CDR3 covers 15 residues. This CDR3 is CAISDGTSGGYEQYF. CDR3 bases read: TGTGCCATCAGTGACGGGACTAGCGGGGGGTACGAG.

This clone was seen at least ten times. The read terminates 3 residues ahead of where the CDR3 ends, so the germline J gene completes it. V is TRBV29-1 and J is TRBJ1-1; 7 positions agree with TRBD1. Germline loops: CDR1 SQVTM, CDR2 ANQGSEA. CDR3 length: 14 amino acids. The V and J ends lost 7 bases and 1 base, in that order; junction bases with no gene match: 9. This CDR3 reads CSARRQGKNTEAFF. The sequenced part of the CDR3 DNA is TGCAGCGCCCGAAGACAGGGAAAGAACACTGAA.

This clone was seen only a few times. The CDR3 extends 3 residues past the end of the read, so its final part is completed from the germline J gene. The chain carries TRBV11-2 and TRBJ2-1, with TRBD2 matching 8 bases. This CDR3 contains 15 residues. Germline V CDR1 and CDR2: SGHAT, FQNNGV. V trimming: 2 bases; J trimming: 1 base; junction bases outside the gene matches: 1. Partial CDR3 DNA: TGTGCCAGCAGCTTAAGCGGGAGATCCTACAATGAG. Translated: CASSLSGRSYNE. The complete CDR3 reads CASSLSGRSYNEQFF.

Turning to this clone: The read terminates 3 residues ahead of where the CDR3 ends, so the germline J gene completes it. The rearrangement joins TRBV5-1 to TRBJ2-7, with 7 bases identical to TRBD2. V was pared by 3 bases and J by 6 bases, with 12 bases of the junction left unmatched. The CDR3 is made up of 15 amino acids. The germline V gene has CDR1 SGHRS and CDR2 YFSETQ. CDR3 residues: CASSSAGTTGSEQYF. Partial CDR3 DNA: TGCGCCAGCAGCTCCGCTGGGACTACAGGCTCCGAG.